This TCR beta chain was profiled in a study of cytomegalovirus exposure and HLA in healthy donors. Overall study findings and caveats: An assumption of roughly uniform sequencing depth across donors underlay the presence/absence analyses.

It was with 60 Vbeta and 13 Jbeta primers that the PCR ran. The method was immunoSEQ multiplex PCR; TCRdb's version includes in-frame clones alone and lacks a portion of them. There are 200,000 or so clones in the sample; roughly 83% occur only once, and roughly 0.7% lies in the top ten. Note on this clone: Its antigen is unknown.

This CDR3 contains 13 residues. Germline assignment: CDR1 ENHRY and CDR2 SYGVKD. The V and J ends lost 5 bases and 9 bases respectively, with 14 bases between them. Source material: PBMCs. J is TRBJ2-1 and V is TRBV10-3, with a possible D match to TRBD2 (6 bases). The sequence was obtained from a boy aged 2-9 years in good health and CMV-seronegative. CDR3 in DNA: TGTGCCATCAGTTCCCCCGAGGGAGGTGAGCAGTTCTTC. Translation: CAISSPEGGEQFF.